These 29 T cell receptor beta chains came from one sample sequenced in a study of blood T cell repertoires in COVID-19. Generated by immunoSEQ multiplex PCR, the TCRdb table keeps only in-frame clones and is missing some. The table lists about 160,000 clones, 80% to 95% of them singletons. Sequencing was performed on peripheral blood. All receptors come from a woman in her forties or fifties with acute or convalescent COVID-19.

The table lists this clone with a count of one. This chain joins TRBV21-1 and TRBJ2-4; TRBD2 is taken as the D call from the table, unchecked against the DNA. TRBV21-1 is listed as a pseudogene. The CDR3 has 19 amino acids. CDR3 sequence reads: CASSSPMCVAGAIENIQYF. Written as DNA, the CDR3 is TGTGCCAGCAGCAGCCCCATGTGTGTAGCGGGAGCAATTGAAAACATTCAGTACTTC.

The chain combines TRBV4-3 with TRBJ1-1; a weak D match, TRBD1 (5 bases). V lost 0 bases, J lost 0 bases, and 11 bases lay in between. From germline, CDR1 is LGHNA and CDR2 YSLEER. The CDR3 has 16 residues. DNA for the CDR3: TGCGCCAGCAGCCAAGATCTGCGGGGGATGAACACTGAAGCTTTCTTT. It is translated as CASSQDLRGMNTEAFF.

J is TRBJ2-3 and V is TRBV7-8; D gene ambiguous. Germline V CDR1 and CDR2: SGHVS, FQNEAQ. This CDR3 has 12 residues. The V end was cut by 5 bases, the J end by 2 bases, with 5 bases between. Here the CDR3 reads CASSPNTDTQYF. The CDR3 DNA is TGTGCCAGCAGCCCCAACACAGATACGCAGTATTTT.

The rearrangement uses TRBV6-6 and TRBJ1-2; D is perhaps TRBD1 (6 bases). Trimming took 5 bases from V and 7 from J, leaving 23 bases between them. The CDR3 contains 16 residues. Germline loops: CDR1 MNHNY, CDR2 SVGAGI (reference sequence). In DNA form, the CDR3 reads TGTGCCAGCAGTCGGGATACAGGGAATGGAAGAGGTGGCTACACCTTC. Its protein is CASSRDTGNGRGGYTF.

The chain uses TRBV29-1 and TRBJ2-5, with 9 positions matching TRBD1. The CDR3 totals 15 residues. V was pared by 1 base and J by 4 bases, with 7 bases of the junction left unmatched. Germline loops: CDR1 SQVTM, CDR2 ANQGSEA. The CDR3 coding sequence is TGCAGCGTTGAAGTCCCAACAGGGGGCGGAGAGACCCAGTACTTC. As protein: CSVEVPTGGGETQYF.

The chain employs TRBV6-1 and TRBJ1-2; 9 positions match TRBD1. Germline lookup yields CDR1 MNHNS and CDR2 SASEGT. The V gene end was trimmed by 4 bases and the J gene end by 0 bases; junction bases not matched to a gene: 12. This CDR3 contains 18 residues. Here the CDR3 DNA reads TGTGCCAGCAGTGGCGGGGGACAGGGACGGGGAGCTAACTATGGCTACACCTTC. Its protein is CASSGGGQGRGANYGYTF.

This chain links TRBV7-2 with TRBJ2-1; D may be TRBD1 (6 bases). There are 15 residues in the CDR3. Germline loops: CDR1 SGHTA, CDR2 FQGNSA. Trimming pared 2 bases from V and 6 bases from J, leaving 14 bases between. As DNA, the CDR3 is TGTGCCAGCAGCTTACAGGGGCTAGTCGTCAATGAGCAGTTCTTC. Translation gives CASSLQGLVVNEQFF.

The gene calls are TRBV24-1 and TRBJ2-2; a possible D gene is TRBD1 (5 bases). Germline CDR1 is KGHDR and CDR2 is SFDVKD. V shed 8 bases and J shed 1 base, with 7 bases lying between them. This CDR3 comprises 13 residues. CDR3 DNA sequence: TGTGCCACCACCCAGGGGAACACCGGGGAGCTGTTTTTT. This translates into CATTQGNTGELFF.

This CDR3 is CASCASATNEKLFF. CDR3 DNA sequence: TGTGCCAGTTGCGCATCCGCAACTAATGAAAAACTGTTTTTT. The rearrangement uses TRBV6-5 and TRBJ1-4; D ambiguous. V lost 9 bases to trimming and J lost 0 bases, with 11 bases between them. CDR3 length: 14 amino acids. Germline V lookup: CDR1 MNHEY, CDR2 SVGAGI.

The chain recombines TRBV28 with TRBJ2-7; possibly TRBD1 for D (6 bases). V lost 6 bases and J 2 bases, leaving 11 bases between the germline ends. This CDR3 spans 13 amino acids. Germline V CDR1 and CDR2: MDHEN, SYDVKM. DNA of the CDR3: TGTGCCAGCAGCAGGACAGCTCCCTACGAGCAGTACTTC. It codes for CASSRTAPYEQYF.

The chain recombines TRBV2 with TRBJ1-5, with 9 bases fitting TRBD1. Trimming took 8 bases from V and 6 from J; bases not matched to a gene: 5. CDR3 length equals 13 residues. Germline CDR1 reads SNHLY; CDR2 reads FYNNEI. The CDR3 loop is CASGQGSGQPQHF. Written as DNA, the CDR3 is TGTGCCAGCGGACAGGGGTCCGGTCAGCCCCAGCATTTT.

Here the CDR3 reads CASSIAVAASYEQYF. DNA for the CDR3: TGTGCCAGTAGTATTGCGGTAGCTGCGAGCTACGAGCAGTACTTC. The rearrangement links TRBV19 to TRBJ2-7; no clear D gene. Germline values: CDR1 LNHDA, CDR2 SQIVND (reference sequence). V lost 3 bases, J lost 3 bases, and 15 bases lay in between. The CDR3 is 15 residues long.

This chain joins TRBV18 and TRBJ2-1, with D possibly matching TRBD2 (6 bases). The CDR3 has 15 amino acids. With 6 bases removed from V and 8 bases from J, the gap between germline ends came to 20 bases. In germline, CDR1 is KGHSH, CDR2 LQKENI. Here the CDR3 reads CASSSRDGISHEQFF. The CDR3 DNA is TGTGCCAGCTCCTCGCGGGACGGGATTAGCCATGAGCAGTTCTTC.

The chain couples TRBV27 to TRBJ2-4; no definite D call. The V gene's germline CDR1 is MNHEY and CDR2 SMNVEV (reference sequence). Trimming removed 8 bases from V and 0 bases from J, with 11 bases in between. The CDR3 length is 14 residues. The CDR3 nucleotides are TGTGCCAGCCGTCCGACATTAGCCAAAAACATTCAGTACTTC. Encoded protein: CASRPTLAKNIQYF.

This chain connects TRBV27 to TRBJ2-7; weak D call: TRBD2 (5 bases). Deletions cut 5 bases from V and 0 bases from J, with 17 bases between. From germline, CDR1 is MNHEY and CDR2 SMNVEV (reference sequence). CDR3 length equals 16 residues. The CDR3 spells CASSPNPSRSSYEQYF. The CDR3, as DNA: TGTGCCAGCAGTCCTAATCCTAGCAGGAGCTCCTACGAGCAGTACTTC.

The V call is TRBV5-8, the J call TRBJ2-3, with TRBD2 matching over 8 bases. The germline V gene encodes CDR1 SGHTS and CDR2 YDEGEE. With 2 bases clipped from V and 10 bases from J, the junction kept 9 bases outside the gene matches. The CDR3 runs 14 residues. The CDR3 loop reads CASSFSGEGIAQYF. CDR3 sequence (DNA): TGTGCCAGCAGCTTTAGCGGGGAAGGGATTGCGCAGTATTTT.

V is TRBV7-9 and J is TRBJ1-5; D gene uncertain. Germline V gene data show CDR1 as SEHNR and CDR2 as FQNEAQ (reference sequence). There are 14 residues in the CDR3. Trimming shortened V by 0 bases and J by 4 bases, and 7 bases separated the two germline ends. CDR3 sequence reads: CASSLASGNQPQHF. As DNA, the CDR3 is TGTGCCAGCAGCTTAGCGTCGGGGAATCAGCCCCAGCATTTT. Supplemented by reference TRBV7-9 and TRBJ1-5, the full variable domain reads DTGVSQNPRHKITKRGQNVTFRCDPISEHNRLYWYRQTLGQGPEFLTYFQNEAQLEKSRLLSDRFSAERPKGSFSTLEIQRTEQGDSAMYLCASSLASGNQPQHFGDGTRLSIL.

The gene calls are TRBV28 and TRBJ1-1; 7 positions match TRBD1. From germline, CDR1 is MDHEN and CDR2 SYDVKM. The CDR3 runs 16 residues. V was clipped by 3 bases and J by 2 bases; unmatched bases: 9. The CDR3 nucleotides read TGTGCCAGCAGTTTTAGAGGGGGCAGCCGAAACACTGAAGCTTTCTTT. It encodes CASSFRGGSRNTEAFF.

The chain couples TRBV28 to TRBJ1-1, with D hard to call. The CDR3 has 13 amino acids. Germline CDR1 and CDR2: MDHEN and SYDVKM. V lost 10 bases and J 10 bases, leaving 22 bases between the germline ends. CDR3 nucleotide sequence: TGTGCCACCCATACTGGAGCTTACTACTCAGCTTTCTTT. Translating gives CATHTGAYYSAFF.

This chain connects TRBV4-3 to TRBJ1-5, with 7 bases that match TRBD1. With 0 bases clipped from V and 0 bases from J, the junction kept 8 bases outside the gene matches. Germline V gene lookup returns CDR1 LGHNA and CDR2 YSLEER. The CDR3 length is 18 residues. The CDR3 DNA is TGCGCCAGCAGCCAAGATTTGGGACAGTACTATAGCAATCAGCCCCAGCATTTT. Protein: CASSQDLGQYYSNQPQHF.

The chain's CDR3 is CASSPGQGRYNEQFF. The CDR3 nucleotides are TGTGCCAGCAGCCCGGGACAGGGACGGTACAATGAGCAGTTCTTC. The J gene is TRBJ2-1, the V gene TRBV7-2; 9 bases align to TRBD1. Germline-derived CDR1 and CDR2 are SGHTA and FQGNSA. The CDR3 length is 15 residues. After removal of 5 bases from V and 4 bases from J, the junction contained 6 bases not matched to a gene.

V usage is TRBV7-2 and J usage is TRBJ2-5; 8 bases map to TRBD2. The CDR3 spans 15 residues. The trim removed 0 bases at V and 5 bases at J, leaving 5 bases unmatched. Germline V CDR1 and CDR2: SGHTA, FQGNSA. The CDR3 bases are TGTGCCAGCAGCTTAGCCGGAGCGGGAGACGAGACCCAGTACTTC. This codes for CASSLAGAGDETQYF.

This chain connects TRBV3-1 (or the pseudogene TRBV3-2) to TRBJ2-2; perhaps TRBD2 as D (5 bases). With 1 base removed from V and 5 bases from J, the gap between germline ends came to 11 bases. CDR1 LGHDT and CDR2 YNNKEL come from the germline V gene (reference sequence). This CDR3 spans 15 amino acids. DNA for the CDR3: TGTGCCAGCAGCCAAGGAGCGAGAGGGACCGGGGAGCTGTTTTTT. This sequence encodes CASSQGARGTGELFF.

This clone was seen just once. The CDR3 nucleotides are TGTGCCAGCAGCAAACGACAGGGGCTTAATGAAAAACTGTTTTTT. Protein product: CASSKRQGLNEKLFF. The chain has TRBV7-2 and TRBJ1-4, with 8 bases identical to TRBD1. Germline V lookup: CDR1 SGHTA, CDR2 FQGNSA. This CDR3 is built from 15 residues. J gave up 4 bases and V 5 bases, and 6 bases lay outside the gene matches.

This clone came up once. The J gene is TRBJ2-7, the V gene TRBV19; 9 bases are shared with TRBD1. Germline assignment: CDR1 LNHDA and CDR2 SQIVND (reference sequence). This CDR3 contains 13 residues. V lost 8 bases, J lost 5 bases, and 7 bases stayed unmatched. The CDR3 reads CASGGTGNDEQYF. For the CDR3, the DNA is TGTGCCAGTGGGGGGACAGGGAACGACGAGCAGTACTTC.

The chain joins TRBV19 to TRBJ1-1; 7 bases are shared with TRBD1. The CDR3 is 14 amino acids. After removal of 6 bases from V and 3 bases from J, the junction contained 7 bases not matched to a gene. From germline, CDR1 is LNHDA and CDR2 SQIVND (reference sequence). This chain's CDR3 is CASSPGQKDTEAFF. The CDR3 bases are TGTGCCAGTAGCCCGGGACAGAAAGACACTGAAGCTTTCTTT.

The chain links TRBV4-1 to TRBJ2-5; 7 bases are a match to TRBD2. CDR1 and CDR2 from the germline V gene are MGHRA and YSYEKL. The CDR3 extends over 15 amino acids. The V segment lost 4 bases and the J segment 4 bases; nucleotides outside the gene matches: 9. As DNA, the CDR3 is TGCGCCAGCAGCCTGGTTGCGGGAGCGGTAGAGACCCAGTACTTC. Encoded protein: CASSLVAGAVETQYF.

Here the CDR3 DNA reads TGTGCCAGCAGCCTCGGACTAGCGGGTTTCCTACTCAATGAGCAGTTCTTC. Translating it yields CASSLGLAGFLLNEQFF. The V and J genes are TRBV13 and TRBJ2-1, with TRBD2 identical over 11 bases. Trimming removed 5 bases from V and 6 bases from J; junction bases left unmatched: 12. The CDR3 is made up of 17 amino acids. Germline CDR1 PRHDT, CDR2 FYEKMQ (reference sequence).

This clone was seen a single time. The CDR3 region has the DNA TGTGCCAGTAGTACGGGAACAGGGATCTTCTCTGGAAACACCATATATTTT. Protein sequence: CASSTGTGIFSGNTIYF. The chain recombines TRBV19 with TRBJ1-3; D might be TRBD1 (6 bases). Trimming removed 4 bases from V and 0 bases from J, with 16 bases in between. CDR1 and CDR2 from the germline V gene are LNHDA and SQIVND (reference sequence). This CDR3 contains 17 residues.